This T cell receptor (beta chain) was found in a study of shared clonotypes between healthy human individuals. Under the authors' procedure: Junction-only sequences produced by ImmunoSEQ had no quality scores, so filtering differed. Using immunoSEQ multiplex PCR, the repertoire was profiled, and TCRdb retains in-frame clones only, with some absent. The V and J calls and clone size were taken over from that table, and D and trimming were inferred from the DNA. The table lists roughly 590,000 clones, 95% to 96% of them singletons. The V segment lost 0 bases and the J segment 5 bases; nucleotides outside the gene matches: 8. CDR3 length: 16 residues. Germline-derived CDR1 and CDR2 are MGHRA and YSYEKL. Findings of the study overall: The study found approximately 5% of naive CD4 clonotypes shared across a handful of donors.

As defined, naive CD8 cells were CD45RO-negative and positively selected for CCR7, with terminally differentiated effector memory CD45RA+ cells excluded. The study enrolled healthy HIV-negative adults without recent acute infections or vaccinations as donors. On this clone: Its antigen is undetermined.

Source material: naive CD8+ T cells sorted from blood. This chain joins TRBV4-1 and TRBJ2-5, with 8 bases fitting TRBD2. This TCR was sampled from a woman in her 30s in good health. CDR3 sequence: CASSQEGAGEPETQYF. The CDR3 nucleotides are TGCGCCAGCAGCCAAGAGGGAGCGGGAGAGCCGGAGACCCAGTACTTC.